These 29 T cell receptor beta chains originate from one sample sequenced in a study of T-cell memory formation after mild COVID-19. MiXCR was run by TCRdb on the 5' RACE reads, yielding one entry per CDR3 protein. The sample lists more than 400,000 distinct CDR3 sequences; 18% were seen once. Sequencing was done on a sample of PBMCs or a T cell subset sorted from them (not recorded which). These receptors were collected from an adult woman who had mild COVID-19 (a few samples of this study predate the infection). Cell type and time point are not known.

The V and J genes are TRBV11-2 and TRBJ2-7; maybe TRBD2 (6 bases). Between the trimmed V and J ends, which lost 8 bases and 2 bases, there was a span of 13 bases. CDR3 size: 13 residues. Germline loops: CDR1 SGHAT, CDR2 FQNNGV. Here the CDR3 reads CASHPGVTYEQYF. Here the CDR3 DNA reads TGTGCCAGCCACCCGGGGGTTACCTACGAGCAGTACTTC. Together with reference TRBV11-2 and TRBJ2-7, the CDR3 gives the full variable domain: EAGVAQSPRYKIIEKRQSVAFWCNPISGHATLYWYQQILGQGPKLLIQFQNNGVVDDSQLPKDRFSAERLKGVDSTLKIQPAKLEDSAVYLCASHPGVTYEQYFGPGTRLTVT.

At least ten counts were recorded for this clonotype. CDR3 sequence reads: CASSQRTGFSTDTQYF. CDR3 DNA sequence: TGCGCCAGCAGCCAGCGTACAGGGTTTAGCACAGATACGCAGTATTTT. The chain carries TRBV4-1 and TRBJ2-3; D is possibly TRBD1 (6 bases). The V gene's germline CDR1 is MGHRA and CDR2 YSYEKL. This CDR3 region has 16 residues. V lost 3 bases and J lost 0, with 13 bases in between.

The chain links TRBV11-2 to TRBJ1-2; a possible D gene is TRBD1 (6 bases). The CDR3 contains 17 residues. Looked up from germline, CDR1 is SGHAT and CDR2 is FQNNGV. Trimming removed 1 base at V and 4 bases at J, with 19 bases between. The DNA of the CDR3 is TGTGCCAGCAGCTTAGGACCGAGGGCGCAAGGGGGCTATGGCTACACCTTC. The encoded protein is CASSLGPRAQGGYGYTF.

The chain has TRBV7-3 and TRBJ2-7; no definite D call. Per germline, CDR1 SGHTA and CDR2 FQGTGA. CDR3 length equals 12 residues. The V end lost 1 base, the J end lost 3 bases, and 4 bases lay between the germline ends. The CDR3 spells CASSLIGYEQYF. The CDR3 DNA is TGTGCCAGCAGCTTAATAGGCTACGAGCAGTACTTC. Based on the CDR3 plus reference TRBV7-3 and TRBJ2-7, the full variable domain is GAGVSQTPSNKVTEKGKYVELRCDPISGHTALYWYRQSLGQGPEFLIYFQGTGAADDSGLPNDRFFAVRPEGSVSTLKIQRTERGDSAVYLCASSLIGYEQYFGPGTRLTVT.

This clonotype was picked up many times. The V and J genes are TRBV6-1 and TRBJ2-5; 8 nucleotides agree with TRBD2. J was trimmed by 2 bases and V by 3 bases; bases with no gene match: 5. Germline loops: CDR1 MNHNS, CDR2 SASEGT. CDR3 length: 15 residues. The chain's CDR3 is CASSDLAGEQETQYF. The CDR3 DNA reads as TGTGCCAGCAGTGATCTAGCGGGCGAACAAGAGACCCAGTACTTC.

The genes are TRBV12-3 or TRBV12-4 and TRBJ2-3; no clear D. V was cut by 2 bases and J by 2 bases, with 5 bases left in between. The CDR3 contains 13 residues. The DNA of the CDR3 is TGTGCCAGCAGTTTAACGAACACAGATACGCAGTATTTT. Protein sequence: CASSLTNTDTQYF.

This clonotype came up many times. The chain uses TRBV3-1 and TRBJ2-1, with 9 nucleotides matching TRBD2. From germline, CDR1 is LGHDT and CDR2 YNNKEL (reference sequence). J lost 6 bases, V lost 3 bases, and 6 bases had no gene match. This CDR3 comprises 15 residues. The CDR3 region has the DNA TGTGCCAGCAGCCACTTAGCGGGGGAGGTCAATGAGCAGTTCTTC. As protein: CASSHLAGEVNEQFF.

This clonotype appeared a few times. This chain's CDR3 is CASSLVGTGYTDTQYF. The CDR3 nucleotides read TGCGCCAGCAGCTTGGTGGGGACAGGTTACACAGATACGCAGTATTTT. The rearrangement uses TRBV5-1 and TRBJ2-3, with 8 nucleotides matching TRBD1. V lost 0 bases, J lost 2 bases, and 5 bases stayed unmatched. The CDR3 contains 16 residues. Germline-derived CDR1 and CDR2 are SGHRS and YFSETQ. Filled out from reference TRBV5-1 and TRBJ2-3, the complete variable domain reads KAGVTQTPRYLIKTRGQQVTLSCSPISGHRSVSWYQQTPGQGLQFLFEYFSETQRNKGNFPGRFSGRQFSNSRSEMNVSTLELGDSALYLCASSLVGTGYTDTQYFGPGTRLTVL.

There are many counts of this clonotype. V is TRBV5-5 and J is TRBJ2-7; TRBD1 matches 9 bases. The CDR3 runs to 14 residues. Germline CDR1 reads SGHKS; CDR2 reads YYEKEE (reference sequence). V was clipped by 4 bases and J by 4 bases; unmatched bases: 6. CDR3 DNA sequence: TGTGCCAGCAGCGCGGGGACAGGGCAATACGAGCAGTACTTC. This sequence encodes CASSAGTGQYEQYF.

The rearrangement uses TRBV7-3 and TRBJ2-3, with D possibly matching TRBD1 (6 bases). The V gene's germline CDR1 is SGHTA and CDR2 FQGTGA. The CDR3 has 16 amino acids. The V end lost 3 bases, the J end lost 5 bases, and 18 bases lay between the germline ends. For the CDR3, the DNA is TGTGCCAGCAGCTTGGACACAGGGAGTTGGGGAGATACGCAGTATTTT. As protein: CASSLDTGSWGDTQYF. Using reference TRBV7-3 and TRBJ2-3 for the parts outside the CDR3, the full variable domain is GAGVSQTPSNKVTEKGKYVELRCDPISGHTALYWYRQSLGQGPEFLIYFQGTGAADDSGLPNDRFFAVRPEGSVSTLKIQRTERGDSAVYLCASSLDTGSWGDTQYFGPGTRLTVL.

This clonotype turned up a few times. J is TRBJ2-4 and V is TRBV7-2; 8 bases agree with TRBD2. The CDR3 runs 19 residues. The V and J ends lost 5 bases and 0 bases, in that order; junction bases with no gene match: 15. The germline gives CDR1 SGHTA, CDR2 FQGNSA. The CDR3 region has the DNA TGTGCCAGCAGCCTCTCGGGGGGGCGCGGGACGCTAGCCAAAAACATTCAGTACTTC. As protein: CASSLSGGRGTLAKNIQYF. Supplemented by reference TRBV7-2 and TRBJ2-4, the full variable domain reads GAGVSQSPSNKVTEKGKDVELRCDPISGHTALYWYRQSLGQGLEFLIYFQGNSAPDKSGLPSDRFSAERTGGSVSTLTIQRTQQEDSAVYLCASSLSGGRGTLAKNIQYFGAGTRLSVL.

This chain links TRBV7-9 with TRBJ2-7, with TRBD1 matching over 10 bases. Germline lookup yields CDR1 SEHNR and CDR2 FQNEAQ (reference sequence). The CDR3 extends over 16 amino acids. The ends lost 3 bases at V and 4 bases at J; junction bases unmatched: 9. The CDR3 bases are TGTGCCAGCAGCTTGAGTTACGGGACAGGGGTGTACGAGCAGTACTTC. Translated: CASSLSYGTGVYEQYF.

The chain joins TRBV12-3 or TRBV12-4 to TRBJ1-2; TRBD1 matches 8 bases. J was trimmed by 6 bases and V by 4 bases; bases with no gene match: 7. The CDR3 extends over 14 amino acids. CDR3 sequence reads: CASSWSKTGDGYTF. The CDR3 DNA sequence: TGTGCCAGCAGTTGGAGCAAGACAGGGGATGGCTACACCTTC.

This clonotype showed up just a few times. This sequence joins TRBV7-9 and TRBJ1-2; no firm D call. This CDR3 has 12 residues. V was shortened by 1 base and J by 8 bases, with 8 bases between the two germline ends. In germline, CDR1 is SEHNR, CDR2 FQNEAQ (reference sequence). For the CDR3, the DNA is TGTGCCAGCAGCTTAGTGCTGGAAGGCTACACCTTC. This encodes CASSLVLEGYTF.

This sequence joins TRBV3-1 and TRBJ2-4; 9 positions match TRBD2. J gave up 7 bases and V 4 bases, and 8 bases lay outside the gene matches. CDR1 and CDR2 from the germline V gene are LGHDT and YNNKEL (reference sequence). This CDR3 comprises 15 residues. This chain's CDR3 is CASSPTGTSRNIQYF. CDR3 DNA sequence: TGTGCCAGCAGCCCCACCGGGACTAGCAGGAACATTCAGTACTTC.

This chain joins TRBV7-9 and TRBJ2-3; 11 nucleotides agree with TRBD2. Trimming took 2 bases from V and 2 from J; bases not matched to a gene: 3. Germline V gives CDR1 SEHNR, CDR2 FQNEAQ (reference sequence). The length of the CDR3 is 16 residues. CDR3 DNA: TGTGCCAGCAGCTTAATAGCGGGAGGGGACACAGATACGCAGTATTTT. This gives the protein CASSLIAGGDTDTQYF. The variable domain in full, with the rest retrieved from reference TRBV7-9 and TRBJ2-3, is DTGVSQNPRHKITKRGQNVTFRCDPISEHNRLYWYRQTLGQGPEFLTYFQNEAQLEKSRLLSDRFSAERPKGSFSTLEIQRTEQGDSAMYLCASSLIAGGDTDTQYFGPGTRLTVL.

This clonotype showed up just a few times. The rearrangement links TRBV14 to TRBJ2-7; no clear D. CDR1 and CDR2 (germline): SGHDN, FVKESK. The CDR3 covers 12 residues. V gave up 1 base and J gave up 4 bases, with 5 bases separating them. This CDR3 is CASSQAAYEQYF. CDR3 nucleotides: TGTGCCAGCAGCCAAGCGGCTTACGAGCAGTACTTC. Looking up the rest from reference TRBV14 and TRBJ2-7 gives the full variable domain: EAGVTQFPSHSVIEKGQTVTLRCDPISGHDNLYWYRRVMGKEIKFLLHFVKESKQDESGMPNNRFLAERTGGTYSTLKVQPAELEDSGVYFCASSQAAYEQYFGPGTRLTVT.

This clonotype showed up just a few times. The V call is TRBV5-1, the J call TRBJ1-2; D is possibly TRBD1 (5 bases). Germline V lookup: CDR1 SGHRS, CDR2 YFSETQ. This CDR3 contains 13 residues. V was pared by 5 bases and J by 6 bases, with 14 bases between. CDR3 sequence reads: CASSGTATHGYTF. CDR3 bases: TGCGCCAGCAGTGGGACTGCTACCCATGGCTACACCTTC. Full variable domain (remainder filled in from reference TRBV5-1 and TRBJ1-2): KAGVTQTPRYLIKTRGQQVTLSCSPISGHRSVSWYQQTPGQGLQFLFEYFSETQRNKGNFPGRFSGRQFSNSRSEMNVSTLELGDSALYLCASSGTATHGYTFGSGTRLTVV.

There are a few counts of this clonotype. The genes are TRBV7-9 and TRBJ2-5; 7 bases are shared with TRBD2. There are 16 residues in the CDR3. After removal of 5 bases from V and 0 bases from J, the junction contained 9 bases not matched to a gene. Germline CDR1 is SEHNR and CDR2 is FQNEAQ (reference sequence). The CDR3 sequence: CASSGSSGEYQETQYF. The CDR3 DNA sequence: TGTGCCAGCAGCGGTTCTAGCGGAGAGTACCAAGAGACCCAGTACTTC.

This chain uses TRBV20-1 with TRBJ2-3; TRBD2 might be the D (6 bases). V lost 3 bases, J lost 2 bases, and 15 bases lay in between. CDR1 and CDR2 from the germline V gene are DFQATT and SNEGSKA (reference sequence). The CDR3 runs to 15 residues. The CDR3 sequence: CSASGSAGLTDTQYF. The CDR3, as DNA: TGCAGTGCTAGCGGCTCCGCGGGGCTCACAGATACGCAGTATTTT.

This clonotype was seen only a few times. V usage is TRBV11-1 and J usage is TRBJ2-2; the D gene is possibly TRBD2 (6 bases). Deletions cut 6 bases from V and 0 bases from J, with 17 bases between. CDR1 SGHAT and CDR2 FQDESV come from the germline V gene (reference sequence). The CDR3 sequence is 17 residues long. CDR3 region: CASSRWAGLSNTGELFF. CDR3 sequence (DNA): TGTGCCAGCAGTCGCTGGGCGGGACTCTCGAACACCGGGGAGCTGTTTTTT.

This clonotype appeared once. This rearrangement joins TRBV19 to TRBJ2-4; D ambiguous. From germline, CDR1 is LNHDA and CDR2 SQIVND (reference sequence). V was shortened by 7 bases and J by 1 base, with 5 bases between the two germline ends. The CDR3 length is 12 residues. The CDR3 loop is CASTGAKNIQYF. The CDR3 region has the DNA TGTGCCAGTACCGGTGCCAAAAACATTCAGTACTTC.

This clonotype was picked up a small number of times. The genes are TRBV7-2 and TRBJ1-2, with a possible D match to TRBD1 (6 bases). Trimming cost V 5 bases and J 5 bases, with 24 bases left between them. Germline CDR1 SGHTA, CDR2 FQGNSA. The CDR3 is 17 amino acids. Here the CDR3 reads CASSPQTGRAIAYGYTF. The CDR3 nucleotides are TGTGCCAGCAGCCCGCAGACAGGAAGAGCTATAGCGTATGGCTACACCTTC.

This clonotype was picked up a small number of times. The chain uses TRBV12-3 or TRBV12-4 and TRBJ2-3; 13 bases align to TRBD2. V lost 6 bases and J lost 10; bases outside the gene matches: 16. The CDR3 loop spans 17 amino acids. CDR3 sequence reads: CASSPRLAGGLPLAQYF. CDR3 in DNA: TGTGCCAGCAGCCCACGACTAGCGGGAGGCCTCCCACTGGCGCAGTATTTT.

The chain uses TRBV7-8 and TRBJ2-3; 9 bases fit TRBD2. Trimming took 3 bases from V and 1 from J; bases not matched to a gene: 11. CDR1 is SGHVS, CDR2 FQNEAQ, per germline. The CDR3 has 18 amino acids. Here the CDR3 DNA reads TGTGCCAGCAGCTTCCTTGCGGGGGGGGCGGTCGGCACAGATACGCAGTATTTT. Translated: CASSFLAGGAVGTDTQYF.

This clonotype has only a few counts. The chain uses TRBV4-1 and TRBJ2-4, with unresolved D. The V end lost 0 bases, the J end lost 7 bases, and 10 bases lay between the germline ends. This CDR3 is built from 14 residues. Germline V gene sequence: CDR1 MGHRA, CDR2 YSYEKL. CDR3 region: CASSQDHPSNIQYF. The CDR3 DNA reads TGCGCCAGCAGCCAAGATCATCCTAGTAACATTCAGTACTTC.

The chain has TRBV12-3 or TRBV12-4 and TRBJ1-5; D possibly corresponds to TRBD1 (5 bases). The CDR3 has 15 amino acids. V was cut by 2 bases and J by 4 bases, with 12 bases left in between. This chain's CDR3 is CASSLSGRANQPQHF. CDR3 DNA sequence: TGTGCCAGCAGTTTATCGGGCAGGGCTAATCAGCCCCAGCATTTT.

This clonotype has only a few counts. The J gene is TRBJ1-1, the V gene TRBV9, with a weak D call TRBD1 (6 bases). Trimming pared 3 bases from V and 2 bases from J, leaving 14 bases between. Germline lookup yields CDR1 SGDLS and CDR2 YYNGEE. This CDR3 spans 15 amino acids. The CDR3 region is CASSATGIINTEAFF. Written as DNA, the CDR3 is TGTGCCAGCAGCGCAACAGGGATTATAAACACTGAAGCTTTCTTT. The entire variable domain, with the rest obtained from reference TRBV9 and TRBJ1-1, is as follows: DSGVTQTPKHLITATGQRVTLRCSPRSGDLSVYWYQQSLDQGLQFLIQYYNGEERAKGNILERFSAQQFPDLHSELNLSSLELGDSALYFCASSATGIINTEAFFGQGTRLTVV.

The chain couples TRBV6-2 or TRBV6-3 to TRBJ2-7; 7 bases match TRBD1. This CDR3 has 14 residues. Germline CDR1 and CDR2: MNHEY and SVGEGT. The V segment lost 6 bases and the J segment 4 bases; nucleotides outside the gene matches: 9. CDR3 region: CASRQGIGVYEQYF. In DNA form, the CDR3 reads TGTGCCAGCAGACAGGGGATTGGGGTATACGAGCAGTACTTC.